This TCR beta chain was identified during a study of long-term antiretroviral therapy in people with HIV. Study-wide points: Clones that expanded before ART (that is, prior to treatment) dominated the repertoire at all time points.

This CDR3 is 15 amino acids long. CDR1 and CDR2 (germline): SGHRS, YFSETQ. V gave up 3 bases and J gave up 2 bases, with 14 bases separating them. Investigators performed immunoSEQ version v3.0 at survey level. Sequencing was performed with immunoSEQ multiplex PCR; in TCRdb, only in-frame clones are kept and a portion is missing. The sample includes about 14,000 clones, roughly 82% seen only once; the top ten take roughly 15%. As regards this clone: The target antigen is unknown.

Sequenced material: unsorted PBMCs, taken 1.8 years before starting antiretroviral therapy. The TCR was taken from a woman in her thirties or forties with HIV. The J gene is TRBJ1-1, the V gene TRBV5-1; possibly TRBD1 for D (6 bases). Written as DNA, the CDR3 is TGCGCCAGCAGCTATACTTCGACAGGAAACACTGAAGCTTTCTTT. Translated, it gives CASSYTSTGNTEAFF.